A selection of T cell receptor beta chains follows, all from one sample in a study of blood T cell repertoires in COVID-19. Sequencing used immunoSEQ multiplex PCR; TCRdb keeps in-frame clones, though not all of them. The data show some 240,000 clones, approximately 88% seen once. Sequencing input: peripheral blood. These receptors were collected from a woman aged 70-85 years with COVID-19, enrolled during active disease. Both conserved end residues are part of each CDR3. Fields, in order: J gene, V gene, clone size, D gene, CDR3 protein, CDR3 DNA. A D gene is named only where the DNA matches it firmly. Size values are once, few and many counts, or a class for expanded clones, and some rows have none.

>TRBJ2-7|TRBV4-1|-|-
CASSQYPTGDLGESEQYF
TGCGCCAGCAGCCAATATCCTACGGGGGACTTAGGGGAAAGCGAGCAGTACTTC
>TRBJ1-2|TRBV6-6|-|-
CASMRAGANYGYTF
TGTGCCAGCATGCGGGCAGGAGCTAACTATGGCTACACCTTC
>TRBJ1-2|TRBV19|-|-
CASSSQGEDQSSF
TGTGCCAGTAGTAGCCAGGGCGAAGATCAGTCAAGCTTC
>TRBJ2-7|TRBV6-5|-|TRBD2
CASSYGGDHYEQYF
TGTGCCAGCAGTTACGGGGGGGATCACTACGAGCAGTACTTC
>TRBJ1-5|TRBV15|few|TRBD1
CATSRGQGVQPQHF
TGTGCCACCAGCAGAGGACAGGGGGTACAGCCCCAGCATTTT
>TRBJ1-2|TRBV12-3/TRBV12-4|-|-
CASRATNTGGYTF
TGTGCCAGCAGAGCGACAAATACGGGGGGCTACACCTTC
>TRBJ2-1|TRBV24-1|-|TRBD2
CATSDLGTSGSYNEQFF
TGTGCCACCAGTGATTTAGGGACTAGCGGGTCCTACAATGAGCAGTTCTTC
>TRBJ1-3|TRBV15|-|TRBD1
CATNQGGSGNTIYF
TGTGCCACAAATCAGGGGGGCTCTGGAAACACCATATATTTT
>TRBJ1-2|TRBV19|-|TRBD1
CASSFGTANYGYTF
TGTGCCAGTAGTTTCGGGACAGCTAACTATGGCTACACCTTC
>TRBJ1-2|TRBV29-1|-|-
CSVLGAGNYGYTF
TGCAGCGTCTTGGGGGCAGGGAACTATGGCTACACCTTC
>TRBJ1-1|TRBV6-5|-|-
CASHRASGEAFF
TGTGCCAGCCATCGAGCGTCCGGTGAAGCTTTCTTT
>TRBJ1-4|TRBV27|-|-
CASSFGGHEKLFF
TGTGCCAGCAGTTTCGGGGGGCATGAAAAACTGTTTTTT
>TRBJ2-5|TRBV7-9|-|-
CASSPGTGEETQYF
TGTGCCAGCAGCCCGGGAACTGGGGAAGAGACCCAGTACTTC
>TRBJ1-6|TRBV5-8|-|-
CASTYPPNSPLHF
TGTGCCAGCACCTACCCCCCAAATTCACCCCTCCACTTT
>TRBJ2-5|TRBV9|-|-
CASSYGQLETQYF
TGTGCCAGCAGCTACGGACAGCTAGAGACCCAGTACTTC